This TCR beta chain appears in the sequencing data of a study of blood T cells in healthy people across ages (dated by TCRdb to about 2015). Background on the whole study: Template switching captured roughly one uniquely barcoded TCR beta cDNA molecule per two T cells in model experiments. Using deep sequencing normalized with unique cDNA molecular identifiers, the study measured how TCR beta repertoire diversity changes with age. The donors were divided into four age groups: young (average roughly 15 years), middle-aged (about 40), aged (approximately 62) and long-lived (82). To avoid experimental bias, donors of different ages were randomly spread across the sequencing lanes. Two additional independent replicas of 1 million unique cDNA reads from the same blood draw were analyzed for two donors (one aged 18 to 30 and one aged 80 or older). Points the paper makes about the study in general: Because profiling used bulk unsorted PBMCs, naive and antigen-experienced compartments could not be compared conclusively. As age increased, observed TCR beta diversity per million T cells dropped in a roughly linear way, and a significant reduction was already evident by age 40. Observed TCR beta diversity correlated strongly with the percentage of naive T cells measured by flow cytometry. Compared with the aged group, more naive CD4+ T cells, fewer expanded clones and increased TCR diversity were shown by the long-lived group, suggesting age selection. The CMV infection status of donors was not known, potentially confounding age-related changes in expanded clonotypes. Estimates of total diversity from one million sequenced T cells were regarded as lower bounds and underestimates.

The donors were around 39 Caucasian individuals from Russia, aged 6 to 90 years, who were systemically healthy. Each donor gave about 11 milliliters of peripheral blood, drawn into EDTA-treated Vacutainer tubes. Ficoll-Paque density-gradient centrifugation was used to isolate PBMCs, with at least 7 million per sample. Trizol reagent was used to extract total RNA from PBMCs, with at least 5.5 micrograms per sample. The percentages of naive CD45RAhigh/CD27high T cells were determined by flow cytometry on a PBMC aliquot from every donor. For CDR1 and CDR2, the germline V gene lists MNHEY and SVGEGT. V is reduced by 5 bases and J by 6 bases, leaving a spacing of 14 bases between them. The CDR3, cysteine through phenylalanine, is 13 amino acids long. The CDR3 DNA has 39 bases and is translated from base 1. Libraries were constructed by 5' RACE. The sequencer was an Illumina HiSeq 2500. A second 7 to 11 cycle PCR used a sample-barcoded 5' primer and a J-beta primer mix. Each TCR beta cDNA molecule received a unique molecular identifier from a template-switch 5' adaptor carrying 12 random nucleotides. Each sample yielded at least 2.5 million CDR3-containing paired-end reads. First-strand cDNA was synthesized from all RNA with the Mint cDNA synthesis kit, primed by a TRBC-specific oligonucleotide. Following uracil-DNA glycosylase treatment, all cDNA underwent a first 18-cycle PCR with the universal primers M1SS and BC2_uni_R. Per the source publication's procedure: For normalization, 1 million high-quality reads were randomly selected from each sample, with every read carrying a distinct molecular identifier. Reads sharing molecular identifiers were discarded rather than binned into consensus sequences. CDR3 identification, clonotype clustering and error correction used MiTCR with a Q25 quality threshold and the strictest error-elimination algorithm. Lower-bound total TCR beta diversity was estimated with a nonparametric unseen species model using Euler transformation. Using fastp trimming at Q25 and MiXCR clonotype assembly, TCRdb reanalyzed the public sequencing data and kept in-frame beta chains. Rows matching on CDR3 protein sequence are summarized as one entry with the most common DNA and genes. TCRdb, not the original authors, processed these V and J calls. The sample table holds more than 800,000 distinct CDR3 sequences, of which 29% were seen once. The leading ten clones occupy about 18% of the sample.

This clonotype has ten or more counts. The antigen it binds to is not known. Per-nucleotide qualities are absent, and no much larger clonotype sits a single base away. The chain is assembled from TRBV6-2 or TRBV6-3 and TRBJ2-7; D gene: possibly TRBD2, on 5 matching bases. The sequenced sample was blood. This TCR derives from a woman older than 75 in good health. The CDR3 protein is CASSHTSGTEQYF. The nucleotides read TGTGCCAGCAGTCACACGAGCGGCACCGAGCAGTACTTC.